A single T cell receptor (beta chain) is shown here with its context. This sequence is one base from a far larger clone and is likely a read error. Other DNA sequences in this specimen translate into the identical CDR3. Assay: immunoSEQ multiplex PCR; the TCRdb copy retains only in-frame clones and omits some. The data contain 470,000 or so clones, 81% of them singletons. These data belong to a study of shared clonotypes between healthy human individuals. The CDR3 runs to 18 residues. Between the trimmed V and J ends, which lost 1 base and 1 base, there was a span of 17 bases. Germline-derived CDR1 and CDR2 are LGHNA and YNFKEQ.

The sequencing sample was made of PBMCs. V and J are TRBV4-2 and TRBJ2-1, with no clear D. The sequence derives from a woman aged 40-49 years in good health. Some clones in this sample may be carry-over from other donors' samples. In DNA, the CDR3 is TGTGCCAGCAGCCAAGGGGCTAGTGCCTCTTATTCCTACAATGAGCAGTTCTTC. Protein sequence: CASSQGASASYSYNEQFF.